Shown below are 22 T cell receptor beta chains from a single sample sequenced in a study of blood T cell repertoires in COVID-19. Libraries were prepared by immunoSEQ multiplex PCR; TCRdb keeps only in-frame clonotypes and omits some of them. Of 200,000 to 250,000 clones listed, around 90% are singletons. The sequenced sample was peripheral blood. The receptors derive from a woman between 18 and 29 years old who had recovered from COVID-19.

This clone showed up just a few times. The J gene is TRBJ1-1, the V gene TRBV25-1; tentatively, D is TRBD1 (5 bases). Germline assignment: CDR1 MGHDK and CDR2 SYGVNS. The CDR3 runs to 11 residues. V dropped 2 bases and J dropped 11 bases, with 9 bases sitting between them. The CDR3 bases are TGTGCCAGCAGTGAACTGTGGGGCGCTTTCTTT. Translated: CASSELWGAFF.

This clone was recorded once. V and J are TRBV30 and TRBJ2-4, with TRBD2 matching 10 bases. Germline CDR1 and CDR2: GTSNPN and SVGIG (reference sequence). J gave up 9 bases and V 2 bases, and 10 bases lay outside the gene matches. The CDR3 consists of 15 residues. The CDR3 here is CAWSRLAGVFGIQYF. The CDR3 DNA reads TGTGCCTGGAGTCGCCTAGCGGGAGTCTTCGGCATTCAGTACTTC.

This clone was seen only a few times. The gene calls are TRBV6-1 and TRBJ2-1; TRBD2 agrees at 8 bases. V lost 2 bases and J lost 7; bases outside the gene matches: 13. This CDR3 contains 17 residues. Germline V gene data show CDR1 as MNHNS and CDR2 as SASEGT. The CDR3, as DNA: TGTGCCAGCAGTGAACAATTCATAGCGGGGACCTCGAATGAGCAGTTCTTC. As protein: CASSEQFIAGTSNEQFF.

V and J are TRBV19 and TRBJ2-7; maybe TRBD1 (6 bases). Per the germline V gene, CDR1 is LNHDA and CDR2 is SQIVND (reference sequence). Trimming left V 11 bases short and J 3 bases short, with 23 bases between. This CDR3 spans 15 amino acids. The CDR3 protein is CASSASLTGYYEQYF. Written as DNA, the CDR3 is TGTGCCTCCTCAGCCTCCCTGACAGGATACTACGAGCAGTACTTC.

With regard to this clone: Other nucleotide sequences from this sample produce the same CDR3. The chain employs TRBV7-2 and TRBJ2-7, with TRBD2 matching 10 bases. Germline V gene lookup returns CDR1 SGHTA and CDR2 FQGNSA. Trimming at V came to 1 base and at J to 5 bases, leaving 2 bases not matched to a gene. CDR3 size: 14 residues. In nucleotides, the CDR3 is TGTGCCAGCAGCTTAGGGCTAGCGGGAGACGAGCAGTACTTC. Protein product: CASSLGLAGDEQYF.

CDR3 sequence: CASSLQTGGRQETQYF. Written as DNA, the CDR3 is TGTGCCAGCAGCTTACAGACGGGAGGGAGACAAGAGACCCAGTACTTC. The chain recombines TRBV7-2 with TRBJ2-5, with 8 positions matching TRBD2. This CDR3 has 16 amino acids. The V and J ends lost 2 bases and 2 bases, in that order; junction bases with no gene match: 7. Germline assignment: CDR1 SGHTA and CDR2 FQGNSA.

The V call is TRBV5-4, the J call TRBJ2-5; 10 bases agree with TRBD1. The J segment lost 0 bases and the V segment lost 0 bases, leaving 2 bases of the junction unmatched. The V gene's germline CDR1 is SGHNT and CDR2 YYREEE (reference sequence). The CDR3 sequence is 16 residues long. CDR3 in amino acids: CASSLEDRGDQETQYF. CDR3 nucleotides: TGTGCCAGCAGCTTGGAGGACAGGGGGGACCAAGAGACCCAGTACTTC.

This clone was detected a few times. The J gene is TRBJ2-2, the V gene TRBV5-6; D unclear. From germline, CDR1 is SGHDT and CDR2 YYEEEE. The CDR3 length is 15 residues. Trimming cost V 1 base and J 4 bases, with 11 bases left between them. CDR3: CASSLKAAVTGELFF. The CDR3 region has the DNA TGTGCCAGCAGCTTGAAGGCGGCGGTCACCGGGGAGCTGTTTTTT.

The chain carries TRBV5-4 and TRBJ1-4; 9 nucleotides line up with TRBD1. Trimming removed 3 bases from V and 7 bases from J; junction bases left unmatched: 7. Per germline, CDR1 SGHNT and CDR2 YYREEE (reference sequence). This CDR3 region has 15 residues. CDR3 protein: CASSSSGTGLEKLFF. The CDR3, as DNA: TGTGCCAGCAGCTCCTCCGGGACAGGGCTTGAAAAACTGTTTTTT.

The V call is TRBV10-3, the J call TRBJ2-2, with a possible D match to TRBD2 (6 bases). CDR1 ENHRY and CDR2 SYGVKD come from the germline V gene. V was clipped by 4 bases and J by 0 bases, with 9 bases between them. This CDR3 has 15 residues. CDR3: CAISGASANTGELFF. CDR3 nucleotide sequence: TGTGCCATCAGTGGAGCTAGCGCGAACACCGGGGAGCTGTTTTTT.

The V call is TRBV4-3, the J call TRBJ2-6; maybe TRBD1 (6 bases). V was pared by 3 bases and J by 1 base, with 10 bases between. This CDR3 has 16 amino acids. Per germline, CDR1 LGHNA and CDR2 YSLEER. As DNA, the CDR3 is TGCGCCAGCAGCCAGTCCACAGGGTCTGGGGCCAACGTCCTGACTTTC. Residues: CASSQSTGSGANVLTF.

The CDR3 region is CASSPTGGRGDEQYF. CDR3 DNA sequence: TGCGCCAGCAGCCCTACAGGGGGCAGAGGGGACGAGCAGTACTTC. The V and J genes are TRBV5-1 and TRBJ2-7; 9 bases are a match to TRBD1. This CDR3 comprises 15 residues. The germline gives CDR1 SGHRS, CDR2 YFSETQ. After removal of 4 bases from V and 5 bases from J, the junction contained 10 bases not matched to a gene.

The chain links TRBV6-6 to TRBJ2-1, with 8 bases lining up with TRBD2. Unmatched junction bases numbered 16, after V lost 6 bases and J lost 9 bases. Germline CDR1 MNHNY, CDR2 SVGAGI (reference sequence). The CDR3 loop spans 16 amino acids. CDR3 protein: CASSPRLSAGGGEQFF. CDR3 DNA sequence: TGTGCCAGCAGCCCCCGACTATCGGCGGGAGGTGGTGAGCAGTTCTTC.

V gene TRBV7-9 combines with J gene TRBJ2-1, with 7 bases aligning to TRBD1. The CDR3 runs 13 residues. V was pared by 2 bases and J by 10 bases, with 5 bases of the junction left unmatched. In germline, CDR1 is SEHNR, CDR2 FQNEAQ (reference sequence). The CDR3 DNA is TGTGCCAGCAGCTTACAGGGGGTTGAGGAGCAGTTCTTC. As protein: CASSLQGVEEQFF.

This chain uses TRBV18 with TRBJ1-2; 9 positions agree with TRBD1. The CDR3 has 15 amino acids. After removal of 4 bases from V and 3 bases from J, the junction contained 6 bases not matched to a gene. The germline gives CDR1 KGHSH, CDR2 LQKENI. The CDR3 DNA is TGTGCCAGCTCACTTAATACAGGGGGCGACTATGGCTACACCTTC. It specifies CASSLNTGGDYGYTF.

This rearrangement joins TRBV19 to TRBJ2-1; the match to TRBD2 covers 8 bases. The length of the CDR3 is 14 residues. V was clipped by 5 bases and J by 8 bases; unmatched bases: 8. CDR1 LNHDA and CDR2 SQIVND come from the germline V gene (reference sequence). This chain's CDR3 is CASSPGGPWDEQFF. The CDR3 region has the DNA TGTGCCAGTAGTCCGGGAGGGCCTTGGGATGAGCAGTTCTTC.

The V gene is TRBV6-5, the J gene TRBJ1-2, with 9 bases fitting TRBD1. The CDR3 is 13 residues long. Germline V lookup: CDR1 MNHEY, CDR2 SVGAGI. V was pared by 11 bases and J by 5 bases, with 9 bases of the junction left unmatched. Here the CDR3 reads CAVRDREGYGYTF. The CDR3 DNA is TGTGCCGTTAGGGACAGGGAAGGGTATGGCTACACCTTC.

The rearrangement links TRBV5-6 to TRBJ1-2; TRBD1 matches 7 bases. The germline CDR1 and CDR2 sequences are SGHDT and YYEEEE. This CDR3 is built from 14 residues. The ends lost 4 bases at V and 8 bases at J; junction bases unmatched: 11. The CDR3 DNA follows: TGTGCCAGCAGCCCTGGACAGGCTTTGCGAGGCTACACCTTC. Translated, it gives CASSPGQALRGYTF.

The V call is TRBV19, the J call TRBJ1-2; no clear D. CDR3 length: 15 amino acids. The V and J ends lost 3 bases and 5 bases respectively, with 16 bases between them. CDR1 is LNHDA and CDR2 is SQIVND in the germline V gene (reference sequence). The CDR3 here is CASSITSGSVYGYTF. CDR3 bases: TGTGCCAGTAGTATTACGTCCGGCAGCGTATATGGCTACACCTTC.

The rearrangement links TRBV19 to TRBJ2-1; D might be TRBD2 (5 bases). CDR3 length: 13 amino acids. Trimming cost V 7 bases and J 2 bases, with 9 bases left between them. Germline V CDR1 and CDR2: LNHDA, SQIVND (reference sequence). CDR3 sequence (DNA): TGTGCCAGTAAAGGCGGGCCCTACAATGAGCAGTTCTTC. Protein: CASKGGPYNEQFF.

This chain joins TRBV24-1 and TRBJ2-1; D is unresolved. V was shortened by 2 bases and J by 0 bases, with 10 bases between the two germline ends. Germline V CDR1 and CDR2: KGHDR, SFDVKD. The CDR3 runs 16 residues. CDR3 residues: CATSDSSLSSYNEQFF. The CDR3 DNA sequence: TGTGCCACCAGTGATTCCTCTCTAAGCTCCTACAATGAGCAGTTCTTC.

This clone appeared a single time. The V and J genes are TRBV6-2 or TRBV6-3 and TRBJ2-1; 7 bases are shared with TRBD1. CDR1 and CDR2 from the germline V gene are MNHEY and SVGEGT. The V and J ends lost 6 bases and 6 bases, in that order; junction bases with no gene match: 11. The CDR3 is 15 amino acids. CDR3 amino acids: CASSPDRSSLNEQFF. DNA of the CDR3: TGTGCCAGCAGCCCGGACAGGAGTTCCCTCAATGAGCAGTTCTTC.